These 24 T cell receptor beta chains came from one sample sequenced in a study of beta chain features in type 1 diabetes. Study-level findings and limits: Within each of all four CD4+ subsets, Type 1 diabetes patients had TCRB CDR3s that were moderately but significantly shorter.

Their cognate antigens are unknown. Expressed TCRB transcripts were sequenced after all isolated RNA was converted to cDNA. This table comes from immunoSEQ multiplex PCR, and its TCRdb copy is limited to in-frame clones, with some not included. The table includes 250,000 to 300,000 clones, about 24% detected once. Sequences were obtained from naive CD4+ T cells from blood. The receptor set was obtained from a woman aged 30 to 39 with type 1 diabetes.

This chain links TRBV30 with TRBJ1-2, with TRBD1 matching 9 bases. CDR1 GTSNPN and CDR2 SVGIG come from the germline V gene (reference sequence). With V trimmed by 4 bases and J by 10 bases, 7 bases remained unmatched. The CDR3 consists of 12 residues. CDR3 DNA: TGTGCCTGGAATTGGGACAGGGATTCCTACACCTTC. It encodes CAWNWDRDSYTF.

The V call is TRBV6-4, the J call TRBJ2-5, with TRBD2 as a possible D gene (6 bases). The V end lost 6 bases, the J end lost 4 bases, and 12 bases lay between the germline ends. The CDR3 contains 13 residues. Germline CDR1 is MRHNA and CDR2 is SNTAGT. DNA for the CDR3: TGTGCCAGCAGCCTACAGGAGGGAGAGACCCAGTACTTC. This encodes CASSLQEGETQYF.

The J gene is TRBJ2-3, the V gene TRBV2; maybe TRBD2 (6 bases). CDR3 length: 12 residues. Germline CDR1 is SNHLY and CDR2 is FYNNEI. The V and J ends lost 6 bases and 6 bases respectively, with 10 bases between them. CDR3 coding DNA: TGTGCCAGCAGGGCGGCGGGGGATACGCAGTATTTT. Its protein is CASRAAGDTQYF.

The CDR3 bases are TGTGCCAGCAGCTTCGTCGGACTTCACTCCTACAATGAGCAGTTCTTC. As protein: CASSFVGLHSYNEQFF. The chain recombines TRBV7-3 with TRBJ2-1; possible D gene TRBD2, 5 bases. Germline-derived CDR1 and CDR2 are SGHTA and FQGTGA. The CDR3 sequence is 16 residues long. V was pared by 3 bases and J by 0 bases, with 12 bases between.

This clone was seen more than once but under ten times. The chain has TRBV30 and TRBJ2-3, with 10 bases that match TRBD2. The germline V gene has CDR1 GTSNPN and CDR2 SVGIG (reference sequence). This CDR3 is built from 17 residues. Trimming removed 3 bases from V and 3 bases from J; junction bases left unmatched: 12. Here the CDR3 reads CAWRPPPAGGRTDTQYF. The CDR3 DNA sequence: TGTGCCTGGAGGCCCCCCCCAGCGGGAGGGCGGACAGATACGCAGTATTTT.

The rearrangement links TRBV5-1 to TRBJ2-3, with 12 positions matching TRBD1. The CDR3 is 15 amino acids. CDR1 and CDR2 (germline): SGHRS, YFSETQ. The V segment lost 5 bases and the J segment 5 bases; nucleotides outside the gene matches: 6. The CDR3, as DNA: TGCGCCAGCAGTCGGGACAGGGGGCAGGAAGATACGCAGTATTTT. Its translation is CASSRDRGQEDTQYF.

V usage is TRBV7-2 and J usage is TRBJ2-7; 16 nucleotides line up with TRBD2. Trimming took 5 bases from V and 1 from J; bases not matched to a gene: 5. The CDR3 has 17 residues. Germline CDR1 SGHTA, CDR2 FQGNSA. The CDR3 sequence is CASSPQGLAGGSYEQYF. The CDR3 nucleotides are TGTGCCAGCAGCCCCCAGGGACTAGCGGGAGGGTCCTACGAGCAGTACTTC.

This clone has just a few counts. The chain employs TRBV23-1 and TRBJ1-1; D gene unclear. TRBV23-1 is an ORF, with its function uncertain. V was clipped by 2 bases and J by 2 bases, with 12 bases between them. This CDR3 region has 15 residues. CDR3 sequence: CASSQSLGSNTEAFF. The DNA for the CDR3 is TGCGCCAGCAGTCAAAGTTTGGGCAGTAACACTGAAGCTTTCTTT.

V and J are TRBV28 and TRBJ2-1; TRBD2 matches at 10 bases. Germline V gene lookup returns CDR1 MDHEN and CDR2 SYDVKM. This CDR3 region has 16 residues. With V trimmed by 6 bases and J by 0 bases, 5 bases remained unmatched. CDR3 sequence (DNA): TGTGCCAGCAGAGGTAGCGGGAGGAGCTCCTACAATGAGCAGTTCTTC. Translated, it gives CASRGSGRSSYNEQFF. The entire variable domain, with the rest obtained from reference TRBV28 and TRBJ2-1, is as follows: DVKVTQSSRYLVKRTGEKVFLECVQDMDHENMFWYRQDPGLGLRLIYFSYDVKMKEKGDIPEGYSVSREKKERFSLILESASTNQTSMYLCASRGSGRSSYNEQFFGPGTRLTVL.

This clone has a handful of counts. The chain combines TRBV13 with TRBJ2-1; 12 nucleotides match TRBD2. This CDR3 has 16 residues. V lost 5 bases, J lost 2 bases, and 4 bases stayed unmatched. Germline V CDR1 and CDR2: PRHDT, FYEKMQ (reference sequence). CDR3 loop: CASSIGLAGTYNEQFF. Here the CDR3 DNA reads TGTGCCAGCAGCATCGGACTAGCGGGGACCTACAATGAGCAGTTCTTC.

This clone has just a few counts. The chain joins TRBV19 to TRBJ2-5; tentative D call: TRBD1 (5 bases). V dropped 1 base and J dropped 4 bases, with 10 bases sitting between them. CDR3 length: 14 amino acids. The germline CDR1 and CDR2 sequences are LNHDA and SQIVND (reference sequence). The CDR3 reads CASSIAGLRETQYF. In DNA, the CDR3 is TGTGCCAGTAGTATAGCAGGGCTCCGAGAGACCCAGTACTTC.

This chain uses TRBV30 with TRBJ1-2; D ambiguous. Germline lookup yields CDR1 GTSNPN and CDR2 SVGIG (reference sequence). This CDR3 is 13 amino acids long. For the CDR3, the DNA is TGTGCTACAGACCTGCCAGCTAACTATGGCTACACCTTC. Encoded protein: CATDLPANYGYTF.

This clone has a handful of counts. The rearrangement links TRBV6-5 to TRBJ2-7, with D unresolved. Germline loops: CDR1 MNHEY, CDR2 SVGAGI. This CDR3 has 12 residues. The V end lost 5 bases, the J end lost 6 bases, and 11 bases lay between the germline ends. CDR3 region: CASSVYRGEQYF. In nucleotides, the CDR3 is TGTGCCAGCAGTGTTTACCGCGGCGAGCAGTACTTC.

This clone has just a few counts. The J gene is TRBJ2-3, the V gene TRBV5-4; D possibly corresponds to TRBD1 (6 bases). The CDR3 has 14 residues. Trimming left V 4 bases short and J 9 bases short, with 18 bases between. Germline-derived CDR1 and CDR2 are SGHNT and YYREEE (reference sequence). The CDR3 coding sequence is TGTGCCAGCAGCCCCGGCCTGGACAGCCCCACGCAGTATTTT. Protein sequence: CASSPGLDSPTQYF.

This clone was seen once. In nucleotides, the CDR3 is TGCAGCGTTGATTCTTCACTCTATGGCTACACCTTC. Its translation is CSVDSSLYGYTF. The chain uses TRBV29-1 and TRBJ1-2; D is undetermined. Trimming took 3 bases from V and 4 from J, leaving 9 bases between them. The CDR3 is 12 amino acids. CDR1 is SQVTM and CDR2 is ANQGSEA in the germline V gene.

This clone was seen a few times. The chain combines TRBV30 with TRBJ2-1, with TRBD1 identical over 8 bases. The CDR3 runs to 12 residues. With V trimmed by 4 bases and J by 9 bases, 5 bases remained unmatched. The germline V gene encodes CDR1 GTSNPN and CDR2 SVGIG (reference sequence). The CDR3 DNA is TGTGCCTGGACGCGGACAGGGACTGAGCAGTTCTTC. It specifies CAWTRTGTEQFF.

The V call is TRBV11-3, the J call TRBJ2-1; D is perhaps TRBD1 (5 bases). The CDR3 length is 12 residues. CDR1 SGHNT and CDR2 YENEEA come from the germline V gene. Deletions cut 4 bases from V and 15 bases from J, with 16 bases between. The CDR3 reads CASSSTGTPLFF. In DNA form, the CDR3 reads TGTGCCAGCAGCTCAACAGGTACCCCCCTGTTCTTC.

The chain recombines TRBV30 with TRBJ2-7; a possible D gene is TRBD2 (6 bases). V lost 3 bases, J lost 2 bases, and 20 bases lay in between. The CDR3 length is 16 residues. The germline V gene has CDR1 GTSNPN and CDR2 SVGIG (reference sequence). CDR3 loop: CAWRQPGLLSPYEQYF. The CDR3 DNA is TGTGCCTGGAGGCAGCCGGGACTCCTGTCCCCCTACGAGCAGTACTTC.

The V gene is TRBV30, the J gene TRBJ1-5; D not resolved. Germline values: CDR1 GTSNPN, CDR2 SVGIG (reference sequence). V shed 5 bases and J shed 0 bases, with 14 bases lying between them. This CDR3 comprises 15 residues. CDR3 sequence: CAWWRADASNQPQHF. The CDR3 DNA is TGTGCCTGGTGGCGGGCCGATGCTAGCAATCAGCCCCAGCATTTT.

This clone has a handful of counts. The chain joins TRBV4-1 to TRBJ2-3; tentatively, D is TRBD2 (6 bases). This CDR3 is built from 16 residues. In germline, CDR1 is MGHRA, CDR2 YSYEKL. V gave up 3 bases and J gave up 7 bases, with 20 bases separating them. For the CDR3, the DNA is TGCGCCAGCAGCCAGCCGTTGCCGGGACTCCGATATACGCAGTATTTT. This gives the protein CASSQPLPGLRYTQYF.

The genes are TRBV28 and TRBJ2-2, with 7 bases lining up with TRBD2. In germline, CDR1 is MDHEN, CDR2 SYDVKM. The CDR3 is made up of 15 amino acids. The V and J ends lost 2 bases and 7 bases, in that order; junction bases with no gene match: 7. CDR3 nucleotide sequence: TGTGCCAGCAGTTTAGGTGGGAGGGCCAACGGGGAGCTGTTTTTT. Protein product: CASSLGGRANGELFF.

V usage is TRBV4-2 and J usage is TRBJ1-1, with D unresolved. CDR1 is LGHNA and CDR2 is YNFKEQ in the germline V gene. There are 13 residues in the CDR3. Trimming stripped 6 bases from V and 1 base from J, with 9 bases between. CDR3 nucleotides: TGTGCCAGCAGATACCGAGAGAACACTGAAGCTTTCTTT. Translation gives CASRYRENTEAFF.

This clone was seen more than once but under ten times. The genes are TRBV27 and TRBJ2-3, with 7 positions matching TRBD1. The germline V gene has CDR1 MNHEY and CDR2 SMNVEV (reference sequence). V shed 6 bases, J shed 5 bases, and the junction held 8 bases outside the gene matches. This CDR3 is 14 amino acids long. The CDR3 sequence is CASRETGAGDTQYF. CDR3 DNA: TGTGCCAGCAGGGAAACAGGGGCGGGAGATACGCAGTATTTT.

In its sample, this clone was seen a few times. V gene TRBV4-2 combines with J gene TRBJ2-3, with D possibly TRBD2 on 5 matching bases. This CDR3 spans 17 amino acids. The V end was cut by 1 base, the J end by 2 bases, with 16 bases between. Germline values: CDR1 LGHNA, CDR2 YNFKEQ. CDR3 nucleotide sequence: TGTGCCAGCAGCCAAGGGAAGAGACTACCATCCACAGATACGCAGTATTTT. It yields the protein CASSQGKRLPSTDTQYF.